This T cell receptor (beta chain) was obtained from a study of patients and donors after allogeneic stem cell transplantation. TCRdb independently ran MiXCR on the RT-PCR reads; one entry per CDR3 protein. The table shows some 950 distinct CDR3 sequences, with roughly 0.44% occurring only once. The sample holds many counts of this clonotype. The germline gives CDR1 SGHRS, CDR2 YFSETQ. The CDR3 is 14 residues long. After removal of 5 bases from V and 3 bases from J, the junction contained 4 bases not matched to a gene. The chain carries TRBV5-1 and TRBJ1-1; 10 positions agree with TRBD1. The clonotype originates from a human donor who was either an allogeneic HSCT recipient or a stem cell or donor lymphocyte infusion donor (not recorded which). It is not recorded whose cells these are; they may come from a transplant donor. Sequencing was done on a sample of blood, either unsorted or a sorted T cell fraction (not recorded which). CDR3 sequence reads: CASRTGTGDTEAFF. The CDR3 DNA follows: TGCGCCAGCAGGACCGGGACAGGGGACACTGAAGCTTTCTTT.